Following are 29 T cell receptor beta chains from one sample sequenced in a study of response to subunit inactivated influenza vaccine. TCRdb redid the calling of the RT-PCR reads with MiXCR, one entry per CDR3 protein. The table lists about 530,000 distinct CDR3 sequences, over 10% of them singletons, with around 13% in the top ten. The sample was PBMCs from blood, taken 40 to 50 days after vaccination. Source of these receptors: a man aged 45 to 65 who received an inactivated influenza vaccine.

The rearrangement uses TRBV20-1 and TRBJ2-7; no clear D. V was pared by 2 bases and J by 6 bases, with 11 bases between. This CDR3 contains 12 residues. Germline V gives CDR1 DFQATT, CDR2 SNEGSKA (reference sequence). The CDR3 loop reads CSARRGTSEQYF. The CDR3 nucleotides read TGCAGTGCTAGACGAGGAACGAGCGAGCAGTACTTC.

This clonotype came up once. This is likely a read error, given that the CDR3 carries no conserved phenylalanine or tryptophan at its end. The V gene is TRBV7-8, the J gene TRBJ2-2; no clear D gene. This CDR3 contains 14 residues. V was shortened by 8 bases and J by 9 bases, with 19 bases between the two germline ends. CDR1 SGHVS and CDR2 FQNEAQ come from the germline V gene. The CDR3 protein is CASGPGLRCWELFC. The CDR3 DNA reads TGTGCCAGCGGCCCCGGGCTACGCTGCTGGGAGCTGTTTTGT.

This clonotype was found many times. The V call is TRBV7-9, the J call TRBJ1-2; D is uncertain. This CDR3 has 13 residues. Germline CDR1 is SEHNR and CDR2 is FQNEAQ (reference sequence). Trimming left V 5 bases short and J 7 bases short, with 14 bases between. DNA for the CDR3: TGTGCCAGCAGCCCCGACACGCGAACTGGCTACACCTTC. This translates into CASSPDTRTGYTF.

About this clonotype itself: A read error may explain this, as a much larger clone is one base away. CDR3 residues: CSARDLSRVADTQYF. In DNA, the CDR3 is TGCAGTGCTAGAGATTTATCGAGAGTAGCAGATACGCAGTATTTT. The rearrangement uses TRBV20-1 and TRBJ2-3, with D uncertain. Germline V CDR1 and CDR2: DFQATT, SNEGSKA (reference sequence). The CDR3 extends over 15 amino acids. V lost 0 bases to trimming and J lost 4 bases, with 14 bases between them.

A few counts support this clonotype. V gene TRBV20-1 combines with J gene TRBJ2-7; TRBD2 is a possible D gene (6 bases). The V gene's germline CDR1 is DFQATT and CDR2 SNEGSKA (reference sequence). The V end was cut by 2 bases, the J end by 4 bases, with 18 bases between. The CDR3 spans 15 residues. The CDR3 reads CSARPPLGSYYEQYF. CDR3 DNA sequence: TGCAGTGCTAGACCGCCTCTCGGGAGTTATTACGAGCAGTACTTC.

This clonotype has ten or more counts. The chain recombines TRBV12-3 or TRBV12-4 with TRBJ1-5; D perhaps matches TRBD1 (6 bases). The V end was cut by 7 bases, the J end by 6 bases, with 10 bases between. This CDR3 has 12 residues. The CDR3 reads CASKGGTQPQHF. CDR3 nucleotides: TGTGCCAGCAAAGGGGGTACTCAGCCCCAGCATTTT.

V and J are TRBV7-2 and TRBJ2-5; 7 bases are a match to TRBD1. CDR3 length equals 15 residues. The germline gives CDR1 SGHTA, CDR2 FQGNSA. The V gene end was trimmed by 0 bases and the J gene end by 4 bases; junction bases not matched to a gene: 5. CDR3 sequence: CASSLAGGQGETQYF. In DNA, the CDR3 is TGTGCCAGCAGCTTAGCAGGGGGCCAGGGAGAGACCCAGTACTTC.

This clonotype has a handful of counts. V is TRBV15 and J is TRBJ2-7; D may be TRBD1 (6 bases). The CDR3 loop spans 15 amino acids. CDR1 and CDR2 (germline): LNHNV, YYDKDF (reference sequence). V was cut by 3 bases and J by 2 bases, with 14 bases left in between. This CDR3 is CATSSTGHLAYEQYF. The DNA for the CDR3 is TGTGCCACCAGCAGTACGGGACACCTAGCCTACGAGCAGTACTTC.

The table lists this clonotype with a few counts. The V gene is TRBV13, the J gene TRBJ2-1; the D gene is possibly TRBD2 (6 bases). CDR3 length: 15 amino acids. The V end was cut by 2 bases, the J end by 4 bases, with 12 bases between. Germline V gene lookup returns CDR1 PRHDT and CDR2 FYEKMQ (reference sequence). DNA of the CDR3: TGTGCCAGCAGCTTATGGGGACTCCCATACAATGAGCAGTTCTTC. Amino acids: CASSLWGLPYNEQFF.

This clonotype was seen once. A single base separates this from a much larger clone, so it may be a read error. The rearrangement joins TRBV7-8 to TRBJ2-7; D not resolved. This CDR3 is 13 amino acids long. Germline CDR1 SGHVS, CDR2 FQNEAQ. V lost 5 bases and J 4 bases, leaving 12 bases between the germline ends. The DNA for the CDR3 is TGTGCCAGCAGCCGAGAATGGGTTTACGAGCAGTACTTC. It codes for CASSREWVYEQYF.

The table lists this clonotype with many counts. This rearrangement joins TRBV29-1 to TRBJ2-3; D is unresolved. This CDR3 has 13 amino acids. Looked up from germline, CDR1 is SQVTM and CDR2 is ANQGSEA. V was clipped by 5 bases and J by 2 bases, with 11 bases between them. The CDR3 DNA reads TGCAGCGTTTCTGGCAGAAACACAGATACGCAGTATTTT. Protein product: CSVSGRNTDTQYF.

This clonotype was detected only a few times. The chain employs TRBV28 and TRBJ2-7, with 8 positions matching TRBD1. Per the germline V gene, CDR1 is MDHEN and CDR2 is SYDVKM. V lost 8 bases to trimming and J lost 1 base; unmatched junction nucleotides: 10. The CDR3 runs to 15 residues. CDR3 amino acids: CASQNKQGGSYEQYF. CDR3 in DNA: TGTGCCAGCCAGAACAAACAGGGGGGTTCCTACGAGCAGTACTTC.

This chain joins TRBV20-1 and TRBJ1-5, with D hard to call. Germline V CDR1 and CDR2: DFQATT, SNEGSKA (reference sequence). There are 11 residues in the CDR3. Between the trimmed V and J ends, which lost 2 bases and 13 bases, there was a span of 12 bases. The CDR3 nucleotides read TGCAGTGCTAGATCGAACGGCCTACAGCATTTT. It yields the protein CSARSNGLQHF.

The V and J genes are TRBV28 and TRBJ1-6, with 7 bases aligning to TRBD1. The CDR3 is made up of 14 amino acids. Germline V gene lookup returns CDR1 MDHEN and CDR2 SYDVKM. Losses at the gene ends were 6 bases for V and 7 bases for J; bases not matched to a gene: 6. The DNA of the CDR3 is TGTGCCAGCAGGCGGGACAGTACCAATTCACCCCTCCACTTT. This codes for CASRRDSTNSPLHF.

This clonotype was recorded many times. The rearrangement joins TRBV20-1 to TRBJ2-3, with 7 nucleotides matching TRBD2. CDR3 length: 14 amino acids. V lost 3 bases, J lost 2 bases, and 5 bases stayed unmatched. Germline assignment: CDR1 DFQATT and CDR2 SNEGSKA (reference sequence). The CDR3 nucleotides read TGCAGTGCTAGCCCTAGCGGCTACACAGATACGCAGTATTTT. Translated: CSASPSGYTDTQYF.

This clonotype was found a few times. CDR3 sequence: CASSQPYRVPGNTIYF. The CDR3, as DNA: TGTGCCAGCAGCCAGCCTTACAGGGTACCTGGAAACACCATATATTTT. This chain uses TRBV3-1 with TRBJ1-3; TRBD1 might be the D (6 bases). The germline CDR1 and CDR2 sequences are LGHDT and YNNKEL (reference sequence). The CDR3 loop spans 16 amino acids. V lost 3 bases and J lost 2, with 14 bases in between.

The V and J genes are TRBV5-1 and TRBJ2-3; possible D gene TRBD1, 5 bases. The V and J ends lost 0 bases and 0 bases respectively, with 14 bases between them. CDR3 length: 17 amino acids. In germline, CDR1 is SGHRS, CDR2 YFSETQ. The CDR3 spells CASSLASASGSTDTQYF. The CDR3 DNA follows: TGCGCCAGCAGCTTGGCCTCGGCTTCAGGGAGCACAGATACGCAGTATTTT.

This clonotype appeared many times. The CDR3 DNA follows: TGCAGTGCTGACCCCAAAAGGGACAGCTACACTGAAGCTTTCTTT. Translation: CSADPKRDSYTEAFF. The chain uses TRBV20-1 and TRBJ1-1; 7 bases map to TRBD1. The germline V gene encodes CDR1 DFQATT and CDR2 SNEGSKA (reference sequence). This CDR3 has 15 amino acids. V was clipped by 5 bases and J by 3 bases; unmatched bases: 12.

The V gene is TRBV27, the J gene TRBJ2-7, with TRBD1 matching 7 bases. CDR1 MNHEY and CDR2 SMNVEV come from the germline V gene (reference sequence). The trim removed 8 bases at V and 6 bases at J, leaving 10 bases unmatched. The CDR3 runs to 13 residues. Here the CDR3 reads CASGRDRVGEQYF. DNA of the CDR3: TGTGCCAGCGGCAGGGACAGAGTGGGCGAGCAGTACTTC.

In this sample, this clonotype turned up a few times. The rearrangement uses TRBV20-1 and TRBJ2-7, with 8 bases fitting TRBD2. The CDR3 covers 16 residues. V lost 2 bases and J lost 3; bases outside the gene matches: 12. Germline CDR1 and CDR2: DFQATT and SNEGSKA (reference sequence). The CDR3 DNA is TGCAGTGCTAGAAGCCGCCGGCGGGAGGCCCTCTACGAGCAGTACTTC. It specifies CSARSRRREALYEQYF.

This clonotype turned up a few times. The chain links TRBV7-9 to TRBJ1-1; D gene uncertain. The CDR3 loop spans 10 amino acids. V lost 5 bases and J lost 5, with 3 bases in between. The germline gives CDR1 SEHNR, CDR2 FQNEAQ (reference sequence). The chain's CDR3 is CASSGTEAFF. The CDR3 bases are TGTGCCAGCAGCGGGACTGAAGCTTTCTTT.

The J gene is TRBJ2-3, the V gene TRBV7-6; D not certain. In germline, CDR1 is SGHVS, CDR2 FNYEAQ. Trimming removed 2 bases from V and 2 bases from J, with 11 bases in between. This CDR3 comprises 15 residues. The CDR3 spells CASSLSGGVTDTQYF. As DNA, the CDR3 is TGTGCCAGCAGCTTATCAGGCGGTGTCACAGATACGCAGTATTTT.

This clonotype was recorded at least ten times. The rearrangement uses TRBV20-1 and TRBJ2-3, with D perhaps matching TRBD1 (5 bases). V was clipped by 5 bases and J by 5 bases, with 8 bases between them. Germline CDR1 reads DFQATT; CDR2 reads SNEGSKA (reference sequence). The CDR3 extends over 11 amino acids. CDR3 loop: CSARRGDTQYF. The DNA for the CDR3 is TGCAGTGCTCGAAGGGGAGATACGCAGTATTTT.

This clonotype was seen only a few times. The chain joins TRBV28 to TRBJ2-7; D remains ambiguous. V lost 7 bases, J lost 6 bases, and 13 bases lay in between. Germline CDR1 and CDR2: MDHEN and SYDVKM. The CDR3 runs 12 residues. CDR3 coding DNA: TGTGCCAGCACCCCGGACGTTGGCGAGCAGTACTTC. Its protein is CASTPDVGEQYF. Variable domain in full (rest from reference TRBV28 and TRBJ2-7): DVKVTQSSRYLVKRTGEKVFLECVQDMDHENMFWYRQDPGLGLRLIYFSYDVKMKEKGDIPEGYSVSREKKERFSLILESASTNQTSMYLCASTPDVGEQYFGPGTRLTVT.

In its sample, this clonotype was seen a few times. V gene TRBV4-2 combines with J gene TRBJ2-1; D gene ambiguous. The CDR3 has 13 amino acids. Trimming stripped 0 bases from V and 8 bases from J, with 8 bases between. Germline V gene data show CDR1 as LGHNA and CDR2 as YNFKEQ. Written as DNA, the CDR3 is TGTGCCAGCAGCCAAGATCCCCGAGATGAGCAGTTCTTC. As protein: CASSQDPRDEQFF.

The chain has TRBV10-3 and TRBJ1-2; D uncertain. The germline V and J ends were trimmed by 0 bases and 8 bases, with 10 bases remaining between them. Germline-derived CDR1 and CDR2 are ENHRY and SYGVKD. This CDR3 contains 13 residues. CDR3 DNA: TGTGCCATCAGTGAGTCGGAGGGTGGCGGCTACACCTTC. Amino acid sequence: CAISESEGGGYTF.

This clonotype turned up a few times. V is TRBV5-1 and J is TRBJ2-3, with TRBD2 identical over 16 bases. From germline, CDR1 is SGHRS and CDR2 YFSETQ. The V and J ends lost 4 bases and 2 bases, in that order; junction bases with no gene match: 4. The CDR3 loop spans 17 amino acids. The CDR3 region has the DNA TGCGCCAGCAGCCACGGGACTAGCGGGGGGGTCACAGATACGCAGTATTTT. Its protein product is CASSHGTSGGVTDTQYF.

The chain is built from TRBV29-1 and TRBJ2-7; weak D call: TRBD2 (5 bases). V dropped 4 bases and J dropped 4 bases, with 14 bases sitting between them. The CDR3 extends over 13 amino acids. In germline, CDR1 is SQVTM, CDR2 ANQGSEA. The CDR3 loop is CSVALENLYEQYF. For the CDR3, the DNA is TGCAGCGTTGCACTAGAAAACCTTTACGAGCAGTACTTC.

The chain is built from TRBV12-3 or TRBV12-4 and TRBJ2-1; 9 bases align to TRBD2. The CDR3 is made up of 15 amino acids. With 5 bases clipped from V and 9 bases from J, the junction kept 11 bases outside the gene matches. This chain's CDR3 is CASSLNSGRLIEQFF. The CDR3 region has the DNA TGTGCCAGCAGTCTCAATAGCGGGAGATTAATTGAGCAGTTCTTC.